This T cell receptor beta chain was recovered during a study of T-cell reconstitution after alpha-beta-depleted transplantation in children. The TCRbeta library incorporated unique molecular identifiers. Via MiXCR, TCRdb re-called the PCR reads, giving one row per CDR3 protein. The top ten clones hold approximately 5% of a sample with around 380,000 distinct CDR3 sequences, about 11% of them seen once. V was cut by 4 bases and J by 9 bases, with 10 bases left in between. The CDR3 consists of 13 residues. Germline V gene lookup returns CDR1 LNHDA and CDR2 SQIVND (reference sequence). Sample: PBMCs from the stem cell graft donor, taken from the stem cell graft. This clonotype was obtained from a human donor who donated a stem cell graft to a child with acute myeloid leukemia. The chain is built from TRBV19 and TRBJ1-6, with D hard to call. The CDR3 reads CASSNSGGSPLHF. CDR3 bases: TGTGCCAGTAGTAACAGTGGAGGTTCACCCCTCCACTTT. Full variable domain (outside the CDR3, taken from reference TRBV19 and TRBJ1-6): DGGITQSPKYLFRKEGQNVTLSCEQNLNHDAMYWYRQDPGQGLRLIYYSQIVNDFQKGDIAEGYSVSREKKESFPLTVTSAQKNPTAFYLCASSNSGGSPLHFGNGTRLTVT.